The 19 T cell receptor beta chains presented below share a single source sample, sequenced in a study of cytomegalovirus exposure and HLA in healthy donors. The study ran its PCR with 60 Vbeta and 13 Jbeta primers. The protocol was immunoSEQ multiplex PCR, while the TCRdb copy is restricted to in-frame clones and leaves out a portion. The sample yields 100,000 to 150,000 clones, around two thirds seen once. The sequencing sample was made of PBMCs. Source of these receptors: a man aged 60 to 69 in good health and CMV-seropositive.

V is TRBV7-2 and J is TRBJ2-7, with 8 bases identical to TRBD2. This CDR3 has 15 amino acids. After removal of 3 bases from V and 4 bases from J, the junction contained 8 bases not matched to a gene. CDR1 and CDR2 (germline): SGHTA, FQGNSA. CDR3 sequence: CASSFGTRVGYEQYF. As DNA, the CDR3 is TGTGCCAGCAGCTTCGGGACTAGGGTAGGGTACGAGCAGTACTTC.

The rearrangement uses TRBV28 and TRBJ2-7; TRBD1 aligns across 9 bases. The CDR3 spans 16 residues. The germline V gene has CDR1 MDHEN and CDR2 SYDVKM. Germline trimming cut 6 bases from V and 2 bases from J; bases unmatched to any gene: 11. The CDR3 reads CASRGGRDRAPYEQYF. CDR3 bases: TGTGCCAGCAGGGGGGGAAGGGACAGGGCCCCCTACGAGCAGTACTTC.

Here the CDR3 reads CASSFRGQTQHF. The CDR3 bases are TGTGCCAGCAGTTTTAGGGGACAGACCCAGCATTTT. The rearrangement links TRBV6-6 to TRBJ1-5; 7 bases match TRBD1. This CDR3 contains 12 residues. Germline CDR1 is MNHNY and CDR2 is SVGAGI (reference sequence). With V trimmed by 4 bases and J by 11 bases, 5 bases remained unmatched.

This clone was counted once. The chain recombines TRBV6-1 with TRBJ2-3; no clear D gene. The CDR3 totals 11 residues. The V end lost 3 bases, the J end lost 9 bases, and 7 bases lay between the germline ends. Germline-derived CDR1 and CDR2 are MNHNS and SASEGT. This chain's CDR3 is CASSDSNTQYF. CDR3 nucleotide sequence: TGTGCCAGCAGTGATAGTAACACGCAGTATTTT.

V is TRBV5-4 and J is TRBJ2-5; 7 bases fit TRBD2. The junction had 3 bases not matched to a gene; V was cut back by 0 bases and J by 4 bases. The CDR3 spans 14 residues. Germline V gives CDR1 SGHNT, CDR2 YYREEE (reference sequence). The CDR3 DNA is TGTGCCAGCAGCTTGGTAGGGGAGGGAGAGACCCAGTACTTC. This gives the protein CASSLVGEGETQYF.

The rearrangement joins TRBV9 to TRBJ2-1; D remains ambiguous. V lost 0 bases and J 3 bases, leaving 10 bases between the germline ends. The germline gives CDR1 SGDLS, CDR2 YYNGEE. The CDR3 is 15 residues long. DNA of the CDR3: TGTGCCAGCAGCGTAGAGGAGTCCCTCTACAATGAGCAGTTCTTC. Protein: CASSVEESLYNEQFF. The full variable domain, completed using reference TRBV9 and TRBJ2-1, is DSGVTQTPKHLITATGQRVTLRCSPRSGDLSVYWYQQSLDQGLQFLIQYYNGEERAKGNILERFSAQQFPDLHSELNLSSLELGDSALYFCASSVEESLYNEQFFGPGTRLTVL.

The chain is built from TRBV7-3 and TRBJ1-5; D remains ambiguous. Per germline, CDR1 SGHTA and CDR2 FQGTGA. The CDR3 loop spans 13 amino acids. V dropped 5 bases and J dropped 11 bases, with 16 bases sitting between them. CDR3 in DNA: TGTGCCAGCAGCGCCTCCCCAGGAGGATCCCAGCATTTT. Its translation is CASSASPGGSQHF.

This sequence joins TRBV30 and TRBJ1-2; 9 bases align to TRBD1. The CDR3 is 12 amino acids. The J segment lost 8 bases and the V segment lost 4 bases, leaving 5 bases of the junction unmatched. Germline assignment: CDR1 GTSNPN and CDR2 SVGIG (reference sequence). The CDR3 nucleotides are TGTGCCTGGAAGGGACAGGGCTCCGGCTACACCTTC. This translates into CAWKGQGSGYTF.

The rearrangement links TRBV6-1 to TRBJ1-4; no definite D call. From germline, CDR1 is MNHNS and CDR2 SASEGT. Trimming took off 5 bases at V and 5 bases at J, with 12 bases between the two ends. This CDR3 has 14 residues. CDR3 in amino acids: CASSLSGKNEKLFF. The CDR3 DNA sequence: TGTGCCAGCAGTTTGTCGGGGAAGAATGAAAAACTGTTTTTT.

CDR3 DNA: TGCGCCAGCAGTTCTGAGGGTAACTCTGGAAACACCATATATTTT. Protein sequence: CASSSEGNSGNTIYF. The V call is TRBV5-1, the J call TRBJ1-3; no clear D. The CDR3 is 15 amino acids. Trimming removed 5 bases from V and 0 bases from J, with 12 bases in between. CDR1 and CDR2 from the germline V gene are SGHRS and YFSETQ.

This clone was counted only a few times. The rearrangement links TRBV19 to TRBJ2-7; possibly TRBD2 for D (6 bases). V shed 1 base and J shed 3 bases, with 13 bases lying between them. Germline assignment: CDR1 LNHDA and CDR2 SQIVND (reference sequence). The CDR3 is made up of 15 amino acids. The CDR3: CASSIAAGRDYEQYF. The CDR3 nucleotides are TGTGCCAGTAGTATAGCGGCGGGACGGGACTACGAGCAGTACTTC.

This clone was detected only a few times. V and J are TRBV6-5 and TRBJ2-4, with 9 bases matching TRBD2. J lost 2 bases, V lost 2 bases, and 4 bases had no gene match. Germline CDR1 MNHEY, CDR2 SVGAGI. The CDR3 length is 16 residues. Here the CDR3 reads CASSYRLAGSKNIQYF. The CDR3 DNA follows: TGTGCCAGCAGTTACAGGCTAGCGGGGTCCAAAAACATTCAGTACTTC.

The rearrangement joins TRBV28 to TRBJ1-3, with TRBD1 matching 7 bases. The CDR3 loop spans 17 amino acids. The J segment lost 2 bases and the V segment lost 5 bases, leaving 12 bases of the junction unmatched. Germline V gene data show CDR1 as MDHEN and CDR2 as SYDVKM. The CDR3 DNA reads as TGTGCCAGCAGTCTCGGGCCCCCGGGACAGACTGGAAACACCATATATTTT. Translating gives CASSLGPPGQTGNTIYF.

J is TRBJ1-6 and V is TRBV7-8, with 10 bases lining up with TRBD1. Germline V gene lookup returns CDR1 SGHVS and CDR2 FQNEAQ. This CDR3 has 16 residues. V lost 4 bases and J lost 11; bases outside the gene matches: 11. CDR3 sequence reads: CASSSTGTGASPPLHF. The CDR3 region has the DNA TGTGCCAGCAGCTCTACCGGGACAGGGGCCTCGCCACCCCTCCACTTT.

This clone was seen only a few times. The chain joins TRBV5-4 to TRBJ2-1, with 8 nucleotides matching TRBD1. Looked up from germline, CDR1 is SGHNT and CDR2 is YYREEE (reference sequence). The V and J ends lost 1 base and 7 bases, in that order; junction bases with no gene match: 7. This CDR3 region has 15 residues. CDR3 coding DNA: TGTGCCAGCAGCTTGAGGCAGGGGGCGAGGAATGAGCAGTTCTTC. This sequence encodes CASSLRQGARNEQFF.

This sequence joins TRBV29-1 and TRBJ1-2; 8 positions match TRBD1. V dropped 3 bases and J dropped 4; count of bases not matched to a gene: 7. CDR3 length: 14 residues. Germline CDR1 reads SQVTM; CDR2 reads ANQGSEA. DNA for the CDR3: TGCAGCGTTGAGTATGGACAGGGAATCTATGGCTACACCTTC. It yields the protein CSVEYGQGIYGYTF.

This clone was detected a few times. At one of its ends the junction is not consistent with the germline gene, which may arise from a read error. The gene calls are TRBV7-7 and TRBJ2-1, with D perhaps matching TRBD2 (5 bases). The germline gives CDR1 SSHAT, CDR2 FNYEAQ (reference sequence). The CDR3 extends over 13 amino acids. The CDR3 protein is CASSLGRYNEQFF. In DNA, the CDR3 is TGTGCTAGCAGCTTAGGGAGATACAATGAGCAGTTCTTC.

This rearrangement joins TRBV10-1 to TRBJ2-2, with 8 bases identical to TRBD1. CDR1 is WNHNN and CDR2 is SYGVQD in the germline V gene (reference sequence). The CDR3 sequence is 16 residues long. V lost 5 bases and J lost 6; bases outside the gene matches: 11. CDR3 DNA: TGCGCCAGCAGTCCCAACCCTACAGGGGGGCCCGGGGAGCTGTTTTTT. This gives the protein CASSPNPTGGPGELFF.

The chain uses TRBV27 and TRBJ1-2, with D tentatively TRBD1 (6 bases). This CDR3 is 16 amino acids long. The germline gives CDR1 MNHEY, CDR2 SMNVEV (reference sequence). Trimming took 5 bases from V and 7 from J, leaving 23 bases between them. CDR3 region: CASSPTLRTVEGGYTF. The CDR3 DNA reads TGTGCCAGCAGTCCGACCCTTAGGACAGTGGAAGGTGGCTACACCTTC.